Below are 25 T cell receptor beta chains sequenced from a single sample in a study of blood T cell repertoires in COVID-19. Measured with immunoSEQ multiplex PCR; TCRdb has only the in-frame clones, and not every one. This table has 150,000 to 200,000 clones, around 80% appearing once. The sequencing sample was made of peripheral blood. All receptors derive from an elderly woman with acute or convalescent COVID-19.

The rearrangement links TRBV7-9 to TRBJ2-1; 8 bases line up with TRBD1. Germline V lookup: CDR1 SEHNR, CDR2 FQNEAQ (reference sequence). CDR3 length equals 16 residues. Trimming cost V 5 bases and J 4 bases; bases outside gene matches: 10. The CDR3 loop reads CASSPNQGASYNEQFF. The CDR3 nucleotides read TGTGCCAGCAGCCCCAATCAGGGGGCTTCTTACAATGAGCAGTTCTTC.

V is TRBV18 and J is TRBJ1-2; a possible D gene is TRBD1 (6 bases). Trimming took 3 bases from V and 1 from J, leaving 15 bases between them. The CDR3 has 16 amino acids. From germline, CDR1 is KGHSH and CDR2 LQKENI. As DNA, the CDR3 is TGTGCCAGCTCACCGGGGACATTTCCCCTTAACTATGGCTACACCTTC. Encoded protein: CASSPGTFPLNYGYTF.

This sequence joins TRBV7-6 and TRBJ2-1; 12 positions match TRBD2. The V gene's germline CDR1 is SGHVS and CDR2 FNYEAQ. After removal of 3 bases from V and 0 bases from J, the junction contained 3 bases not matched to a gene. The CDR3 has 17 residues. The CDR3 protein is CASSFLAGGSSYNEQFF. The CDR3 nucleotides are TGTGCCAGCAGCTTCCTAGCGGGAGGGTCCTCCTACAATGAGCAGTTCTTC. The whole variable domain, remainder taken from reference TRBV7-6 and TRBJ2-1, is GAGVSQSPRYKVTKRGQDVALRCDPISGHVSLYWYRQALGQGPEFLTYFNYEAQQDKSGLPNDRFSAERPEGSISTLTIQRTEQRDSAMYRCASSFLAGGSSYNEQFFGPGTRLTVL.

The V gene is TRBV7-9, the J gene TRBJ2-4, with TRBD1 matching over 9 bases. The CDR3 sequence is 12 residues long. With 5 bases clipped from V and 16 bases from J, the junction kept 9 bases outside the gene matches. CDR1 is SEHNR and CDR2 is FQNEAQ in the germline V gene (reference sequence). The chain's CDR3 is CASSQMDRGPYF. CDR3 in DNA: TGTGCCAGCAGCCAGATGGACAGGGGACCTTACTTC.

For this clone: Other DNA sequences of this sample code for an identical CDR3. This sequence joins TRBV11-2 and TRBJ2-3; no firm D call. This CDR3 comprises 14 residues. Between the trimmed V and J ends, which lost 4 bases and 0 bases, there was a span of 8 bases. Germline V lookup: CDR1 SGHAT, CDR2 FQNNGV. The CDR3 sequence is CASSWASSTDTQYF. In DNA, the CDR3 is TGTGCCAGCAGCTGGGCCTCTAGCACAGATACGCAGTATTTT.

This rearrangement joins TRBV27 to TRBJ1-2; D not certain. Germline CDR1 is MNHEY and CDR2 is SMNVEV (reference sequence). V was clipped by 3 bases and J by 2 bases, with 7 bases between them. CDR3 size: 13 residues. The CDR3 DNA reads TGTGCCAGCAGTTTGGGAGTGAACTATGGCTACACCTTC. Amino acid sequence: CASSLGVNYGYTF.

Concerning this clone: The sample carries other DNA sequences with the same CDR3. The rearrangement links TRBV2 to TRBJ2-1, with D maybe TRBD2 (6 bases). Germline CDR1 is SNHLY and CDR2 is FYNNEI. There are 14 residues in the CDR3. V was trimmed by 3 bases and J by 1 base, leaving 7 bases between them. In nucleotides, the CDR3 is TGTGCCAGCAGTGAGGGACTTTCCTACAATGAGCAGTTCTTC. Encoded protein: CASSEGLSYNEQFF.

This clone was recorded a few times. The chain employs TRBV7-8 and TRBJ1-1; D unresolved. The V end lost 5 bases, the J end lost 2 bases, and 12 bases lay between the germline ends. The CDR3 has 14 residues. Germline-derived CDR1 and CDR2 are SGHVS and FQNEAQ. The CDR3 DNA is TGTGCCAGCAGCCCGGTGTTGAGTAACACTGAAGCTTTCTTT. Its translation: CASSPVLSNTEAFF.

V gene TRBV5-5 combines with J gene TRBJ1-2, with D uncertain. Germline V gives CDR1 SGHKS, CDR2 YYEKEE (reference sequence). V dropped 2 bases and J dropped 4 bases, with 9 bases sitting between them. The CDR3 consists of 13 residues. The CDR3 nucleotides read TGTGCCAGCAGCTTTTGGGCAGGCTATGGCTACACCTTC. Translation gives CASSFWAGYGYTF.

The chain has TRBV19 and TRBJ1-2; no firm D call. V dropped 2 bases and J dropped 4 bases, with 14 bases sitting between them. There are 15 residues in the CDR3. Per germline, CDR1 LNHDA and CDR2 SQIVND (reference sequence). The CDR3 loop reads CASSIITGSPYGYTF. As DNA, the CDR3 is TGTGCCAGTAGTATAATTACCGGGAGTCCCTATGGCTACACCTTC. The full variable domain, completed using reference TRBV19 and TRBJ1-2, is DGGITQSPKYLFRKEGQNVTLSCEQNLNHDAMYWYRQDPGQGLRLIYYSQIVNDFQKGDIAEGYSVSREKKESFPLTVTSAQKNPTAFYLCASSIITGSPYGYTFGSGTRLTVV.

The chain links TRBV28 to TRBJ2-3; 10 bases map to TRBD2. There are 15 residues in the CDR3. V dropped 2 bases and J dropped 5; count of bases not matched to a gene: 4. Germline assignment: CDR1 MDHEN and CDR2 SYDVKM. Here the CDR3 reads CASSLMGLARDTQYF. In DNA form, the CDR3 reads TGTGCCAGCAGTTTAATGGGACTAGCGAGAGATACGCAGTATTTT.

The chain employs TRBV13 and TRBJ1-3; D is unresolved. Germline-derived CDR1 and CDR2 are PRHDT and FYEKMQ (reference sequence). With 2 bases removed from V and 2 bases from J, the gap between germline ends came to 7 bases. The CDR3 runs 14 residues. CDR3 amino acids: CASSLWETGNTIYF. The CDR3 DNA reads TGTGCCAGCAGCTTATGGGAGACTGGAAACACCATATATTTT.

This clone was detected once. The rearrangement links TRBV11-3 to TRBJ1-3; the D is unclear. Germline V gene data show CDR1 as SGHNT and CDR2 as YENEEA. The V end was cut by 1 base, the J end by 1 base, with 8 bases between. The CDR3 contains 15 residues. CDR3 loop: CASSLGGSSGNTIYF. CDR3 DNA sequence: TGTGCCAGCAGCTTAGGAGGATCTTCTGGAAACACCATATATTTT.

This chain connects TRBV5-1 to TRBJ1-1, with D possibly matching TRBD1 (6 bases). With 7 bases removed from V and 4 bases from J, the gap between germline ends came to 11 bases. CDR1 and CDR2 (germline): SGHRS, YFSETQ. This CDR3 is 12 amino acids long. The chain's CDR3 is CASHDRTTEAFF. CDR3 bases: TGCGCCAGCCATGACAGGACCACTGAAGCTTTCTTT.

The chain uses TRBV5-1 and TRBJ2-7, with 9 bases lining up with TRBD2. Germline loops: CDR1 SGHRS, CDR2 YFSETQ. The CDR3 totals 15 residues. Trimming cost V 1 base and J 5 bases; bases outside gene matches: 7. CDR3 DNA: TGCGCCAGCAGCTTGAGTAGGCGGGAGGGCCACGAGCAGTACTTC. It codes for CASSLSRREGHEQYF.

The chain has TRBV5-6 and TRBJ2-5, with D uncertain. Trimming removed 4 bases from V and 6 bases from J, with 7 bases in between. CDR3 length: 11 residues. Germline loops: CDR1 SGHDT, CDR2 YYEEEE. Written as DNA, the CDR3 is TGTGCCAGCAGCCTTCTAAAGACCCAGTACTTC. This codes for CASSLLKTQYF.

The rearrangement links TRBV4-1 to TRBJ2-1; 7 bases agree with TRBD2. With 3 bases clipped from V and 3 bases from J, the junction kept 5 bases outside the gene matches. CDR1 and CDR2 (germline): MGHRA, YSYEKL. This CDR3 is 15 amino acids long. CDR3 residues: CASSHGTTIYNEQFF. CDR3 in DNA: TGCGCCAGCAGCCATGGGACTACCATCTACAATGAGCAGTTCTTC.

The chain links TRBV28 to TRBJ2-7; 8 bases align to TRBD1. The length of the CDR3 is 13 residues. From germline, CDR1 is MDHEN and CDR2 SYDVKM. Losses at the gene ends were 7 bases for V and 1 base for J; bases not matched to a gene: 3. The CDR3 coding sequence is TGTGCCAGCAAGGGGACAGGATCCTACGAGCAGTACTTC. Protein sequence: CASKGTGSYEQYF.

Written as DNA, the CDR3 is TGTGCCAGTAGTATAGGGCAGGGAAGTAATCAGCCCCAGCATTTT. This sequence encodes CASSIGQGSNQPQHF. The chain is built from TRBV19 and TRBJ1-5; D perhaps matches TRBD1 (5 bases). Germline V CDR1 and CDR2: LNHDA, SQIVND (reference sequence). CDR3 length: 15 amino acids. The germline V and J ends were trimmed by 1 base and 4 bases, with 11 bases remaining between them.

This clone was seen just once. The V and J genes are TRBV29-1 and TRBJ2-7, with TRBD1 matching over 7 bases. Germline CDR1 SQVTM, CDR2 ANQGSEA. With 6 bases clipped from V and 5 bases from J, the junction kept 4 bases outside the gene matches. The CDR3 runs to 11 residues. CDR3 DNA: TGCAGCGTGGCTACAGGGGACGAGCAGTACTTC. It specifies CSVATGDEQYF.

The chain uses TRBV10-3 and TRBJ1-6; maybe TRBD1 (6 bases). The V gene's germline CDR1 is ENHRY and CDR2 SYGVKD. The CDR3 spans 12 residues. Trimming left V 2 bases short and J 13 bases short, with 9 bases between. CDR3 DNA: TGTGCCATCAGTGAGCCTACAGGGCCCCTCCACTTT. This translates into CAISEPTGPLHF.

This clone was seen ten or more times. The chain is built from TRBV9 and TRBJ2-5, with TRBD1 as a possible D gene (5 bases). Germline V lookup: CDR1 SGDLS, CDR2 YYNGEE. The CDR3 covers 14 residues. Trimming stripped 0 bases from V and 4 bases from J, with 10 bases between. The CDR3, as DNA: TGTGCCAGCAGCGTAGGGGGCAGGGTAGAGACCCAGTACTTC. Protein sequence: CASSVGGRVETQYF.

The rearrangement links TRBV15 to TRBJ2-1; 8 bases are shared with TRBD2. Germline CDR1 reads LNHNV; CDR2 reads YYDKDF (reference sequence). The CDR3 is made up of 16 amino acids. With 0 bases clipped from V and 4 bases from J, the junction kept 5 bases outside the gene matches. CDR3 in DNA: TGTGCCACCAGCAGAGAATTCGGGAGGGGGTACAATGAGCAGTTCTTC. Its protein product is CATSREFGRGYNEQFF.

The chain recombines TRBV5-1 with TRBJ1-4, with TRBD1 matching over 7 bases. The CDR3 runs to 15 residues. Germline CDR1 is SGHRS and CDR2 is YFSETQ. Trimming cost V 3 bases and J 7 bases; bases outside gene matches: 9. The CDR3 sequence is CASSSSRTGTEKLFF. CDR3 sequence (DNA): TGCGCCAGCAGCTCCTCCCGGACAGGTACTGAAAAACTGTTTTTT.

This rearrangement joins TRBV18 to TRBJ2-7; 8 bases match TRBD1. This CDR3 has 13 amino acids. The germline gives CDR1 KGHSH, CDR2 LQKENI. With 3 bases clipped from V and 5 bases from J, the junction kept 3 bases outside the gene matches. This chain's CDR3 is CASSPGQDDEQYF. The DNA for the CDR3 is TGTGCCAGCTCACCGGGACAGGACGACGAGCAGTACTTC.